This T cell receptor (beta chain) emerged from a study of technical replicates of blood from a few donors. The data were produced by immunoSEQ multiplex PCR, yet TCRdb's version contains in-frame clones alone and is incomplete. The top ten hold over 0.25% of the sample, which has roughly 76,000 clones, 85% to 95% seen once. The sequenced material came from T cells isolated from PBMCs. The source is a human donor in good health.

CDR3 amino acids: CASSYYWGGLDNEQFF. The DNA for the CDR3 is TGTGCCAGCAGTTACTATTGGGGGGGGCTCGACAATGAGCAGTTCTTC. This rearrangement joins TRBV6-5 to TRBJ2-1, with TRBD2 as a possible D gene (7 bases). The V end lost 1 base, the J end lost 5 bases, and 15 bases lay between the germline ends. Germline V gene sequence: CDR1 MNHEY, CDR2 SVGAGI. This CDR3 comprises 16 residues.